This T cell receptor beta chain originates from a study of T cell repertoires in cytomegalovirus infection. Across the study: Public TCR beta signature analysis indicated the presence of both CMV infection and matching HLA type.

Points on this clonotype: Its antigen is unidentified.

TCRdb passed the reads through MiXCR, listing each CDR3 protein once. The data contain hundreds of thousands of distinct CDR3 sequences, about 23% of them singletons. Findings and limits, study-wide: There were carriers of CMV plus the relevant HLA, and cumulative public TCR beta family frequency identified them. It was HLA-C-restricted CMV-specific TCR beta clonotypes that dominated the response ex vivo.

Trimming removed 5 bases from V and 8 bases from J; junction bases left unmatched: 14. The CDR3 spans 16 residues. CDR1 and CDR2 from the germline V gene are SGHTA and FQGTGA. The sequence came from a human donor in good health (CMV status not recorded). Some clones in this sample may be carry-over from other donors' samples. The sequencing sample was made of CD8+ T cells from PBMCs. The V call is TRBV7-3, the J call TRBJ2-1; 8 bases map to TRBD2. CDR3 loop: CASSPLTGGYLDEQFF. CDR3 DNA sequence: TGTGCCAGCAGCCCCCTTACGGGGGGGTATCTTGATGAGCAGTTCTTC.